This T cell receptor (beta chain) is drawn from a study of OX40 agonist ivuxolimab in advanced cancers. Study as a whole: Patients' therapy was ivuxolimab, an antibody that acts as an agonist of OX40 (CD134). Across the patients, intravenous ivuxolimab was delivered every 2 weeks at 0.01 to 10 mg/kg.

The CDR3 runs 16 residues. J gave up 5 bases and V 4 bases, and 11 bases lay outside the gene matches. Per the germline V gene, CDR1 is LNHDA and CDR2 is SQIVND (reference sequence). With respect to this clone: Its antigen is currently unknown.

The protocol was immunoSEQ multiplex PCR, while the TCRdb copy is restricted to in-frame clones and leaves out a portion. The repertoire holds roughly 70,000 clones, with 82% as singletons. Whole-study findings and limits: CD4+ and CD8+ blood T cells expanded clonally by week 6 at 0.1 to 3.0 mg/kg.

The clonotype originates from an adult with an advanced solid tumor such as melanoma, head and neck, liver or kidney cancer. The specimen was CD4+ or CD8+ T cells sorted from blood, collected in a trial of the OX40 agonist ivuxolimab. The chain links TRBV19 to TRBJ1-1; 9 bases line up with TRBD1. The CDR3 region is CASSKPPGQGSTEAFF. In nucleotides, the CDR3 is TGTGCCAGTAGTAAACCTCCGGGACAGGGTTCTACTGAAGCTTTCTTT. Using reference TRBV19 and TRBJ1-1 for the parts outside the CDR3, the full variable domain is DGGITQSPKYLFRKEGQNVTLSCEQNLNHDAMYWYRQDPGQGLRLIYYSQIVNDFQKGDIAEGYSVSREKKESFPLTVTSAQKNPTAFYLCASSKPPGQGSTEAFFGQGTRLTVV.